This T cell receptor (beta chain) is drawn from a study of PD-1 blockade in classical Hodgkin lymphoma. Study results and caveats: Repertoire difference causes, possibly disease activity or prior therapy, remain undefined. Nivolumab initiated under 1 year post-ASCT led to patient exclusion. CD4+ TCR diversity, unlike CD8+, climbed significantly by C4D1.

About this clone: Its antigen is still unknown.

Every patient relapsed after autologous stem cell transplantation, and brentuximab vedotin exposure varied. Profiling relied on immunoSEQ multiplex PCR, and the TCRdb table lists in-frame clones only, not all of them. The table lists 15,000 or so clones, roughly 77% of them singletons. CDR1 SGHTA and CDR2 FQGTGA come from the germline V gene. V lost 7 bases to trimming and J lost 4 bases, with 21 bases between them. The length of the CDR3 is 16 residues. The origin of this receptor is a human donor with classical Hodgkin lymphoma. The sample consisted of peripheral blood mononuclear cells (PBMCs), taken at baseline. The chain recombines TRBV7-3 with TRBJ2-3; D not resolved. DNA of the CDR3: TGTGCCAGCACCGATTCCCCCGGGTTCCGGGCAGATACGCAGTATTTT. Amino acid sequence: CASTDSPGFRADTQYF. Combining the CDR3 with reference TRBV7-3 and TRBJ2-3 gives the whole variable domain GAGVSQTPSNKVTEKGKYVELRCDPISGHTALYWYRQSLGQGPEFLIYFQGTGAADDSGLPNDRFFAVRPEGSVSTLKIQRTERGDSAVYLCASTDSPGFRADTQYFGPGTRLTVL.